The clone carrying this T cell receptor (beta chain) came up once. The target antigen is unknown. These data come from a study of T cells after yellow fever vaccination. On the study more broadly: Any fraction with a low cell number was prepared using SMART-Seq v4 Ultra Low Input.

As TCR cDNA was made by 5'RACE template switching, a universal primer site and UMIs were added. MiXCR, run by TCRdb on the 5' RACE reads, gives a single entry per CDR3 protein. The sample holds hundreds of thousands of distinct CDR3 sequences, 15% to 20% seen once. Overall study results and limits: There was a possibility that FACS-sorted repertoires contained abundant clonotypes contaminating from the bulk population. It was the secondary response that reached its peak faster, day 5 versus 15, but it was weaker.

The germline CDR1 and CDR2 sequences are LGHDT and YNNKEL (reference sequence). V lost 4 bases and J lost 0; bases outside the gene matches: 4. The CDR3 runs 16 residues. The origin of this receptor is a man aged 30-40 years who received the YFV17D yellow fever vaccine. The sample in question was PBMCs, obtained 15 days after the yellow fever booster vaccination. J is TRBJ2-7 and V is TRBV3-1; 12 nucleotides match TRBD1. The CDR3 protein is CASSPVGQGASYEQYF. The DNA of the CDR3 is TGTGCCAGCAGCCCAGTGGGACAGGGGGCCTCCTACGAGCAGTACTTC.